Presented here are 15 T cell receptor beta chains from one specimen sequenced in a study of blood T cells in healthy people across ages. Combining a sample-barcoded 5' primer with a J-beta primer mix, a second PCR ran for about 6 to 11 cycles. TCRdb used MiXCR to reprocess the 5' RACE reads, holding one entry per CDR3 protein. The top ten hold 15% of the sample, which has hundreds of thousands of distinct CDR3 sequences, 32% seen once. The sequenced sample was blood. Every receptor here comes from a woman aged 80 or over in good health.

The chain links TRBV7-2 to TRBJ1-2; 7 positions match TRBD1. CDR3 length: 14 amino acids. Germline assignment: CDR1 SGHTA and CDR2 FQGNSA. V lost 5 bases, J lost 4 bases, and 7 bases stayed unmatched. The CDR3 region is CASSRQGGGYGYTF. CDR3 bases: TGTGCCAGCAGCCGACAGGGTGGGGGCTATGGCTACACCTTC.

At least ten counts were recorded for this clonotype. The chain combines TRBV20-1 with TRBJ2-7; possibly TRBD1 for D (5 bases). Looked up from germline, CDR1 is DFQATT and CDR2 is SNEGSKA (reference sequence). V gave up 6 bases and J gave up 4 bases, with 13 bases separating them. The CDR3 runs 12 residues. The CDR3 DNA is TGCAGTGCAAGGGGCCAGTGGTACGAGCAGTACTTC. It yields the protein CSARGQWYEQYF.

In this sample, this clonotype turned up many times. The chain combines TRBV5-6 with TRBJ2-1; 10 nucleotides agree with TRBD2. With 2 bases clipped from V and 4 bases from J, the junction kept 6 bases outside the gene matches. Germline V gene sequence: CDR1 SGHDT, CDR2 YYEEEE. The CDR3 loop spans 16 amino acids. The CDR3 DNA follows: TGTGCCAGCAGCTTCGGAAGCGGGGGGGCATACAATGAGCAGTTCTTC. This sequence encodes CASSFGSGGAYNEQFF.

A single count supports this clonotype. One base away lies a much larger clone, so this may be a sequencing read error. V gene TRBV7-2 combines with J gene TRBJ1-5, with D possibly TRBD1 on 5 matching bases. V lost 1 base and J lost 6, with 13 bases in between. Germline V gene sequence: CDR1 SGHTA, CDR2 FQGNSA. CDR3 size: 15 residues. CDR3 in amino acids: CASSLGLGPGQPQHF. The CDR3 nucleotides read TGTGCCAGCAGCTTAGGATTGGGGCCCGGTCAGCCCCAGCATTTT.

J is TRBJ2-3 and V is TRBV4-1; TRBD2 might be the D (5 bases). CDR1 is MGHRA, CDR2 YSYEKL, per germline. CDR3 length: 14 amino acids. Trimming took 4 bases from V and 4 from J, leaving 12 bases between them. This chain's CDR3 is CASSLARGPDTQYF. CDR3 DNA: TGCGCCAGCAGCCTAGCTCGAGGGCCAGATACGCAGTATTTT.

This clonotype was seen at least ten times. This chain connects TRBV5-1 to TRBJ2-6; D tentatively reads TRBD1 or TRBD2 (6 bases each). The CDR3 has 16 amino acids. V was clipped by 7 bases and J by 1 base, with 15 bases between them. Germline lookup yields CDR1 SGHRS and CDR2 YFSETQ. The CDR3 protein is CASSLRRGSGANVLTF. CDR3 nucleotide sequence: TGCGCCAGCTCCCTTAGGAGGGGGTCTGGGGCCAACGTCCTGACTTTC.

The V call is TRBV5-1, the J call TRBJ1-1, with D perhaps matching TRBD1 (5 bases). V was cut by 5 bases and J by 0 bases, with 8 bases left in between. Germline lookup yields CDR1 SGHRS and CDR2 YFSETQ. The CDR3 runs 13 residues. The chain's CDR3 is CASRGAMNTEAFF. CDR3 DNA: TGCGCCAGCAGAGGGGCCATGAACACTGAAGCTTTCTTT.

The chain is built from TRBV20-1 and TRBJ2-4; TRBD1 agrees at 8 bases. The J call is uncertain, as TRBJ2-7 better fits the DNA end. Germline lookup yields CDR1 DFQATT and CDR2 SNEGSKA (reference sequence). CDR3 length: 15 amino acids. CDR3 in DNA: TGCAGTGCTTTCATCCCGGGACAGGTTGATCACGAGCAGTACTTC. Translated: CSAFIPGQVDHEQYF.

This rearrangement joins TRBV5-1 to TRBJ1-1; tentative D call: TRBD1 (5 bases). This CDR3 has 13 amino acids. CDR1 SGHRS and CDR2 YFSETQ come from the germline V gene. V lost 0 bases and J lost 9, with 12 bases in between. The DNA for the CDR3 is TGCGCCAGCAGCTTGGCCGGGCAGGGCCAAGCTTTCTTT. Translated, it gives CASSLAGQGQAFF.

This clonotype was seen a single time. This chain uses TRBV4-3 with TRBJ1-1; TRBD1 aligns across 11 bases. With V trimmed by 9 bases and J by 8 bases, 14 bases remained unmatched. CDR1 and CDR2 (germline): LGHNA, YSLEER. The CDR3 extends over 15 amino acids. CDR3 sequence reads: CASSSGTGGFGEAFF. The CDR3 DNA follows: TGCGCCAGTAGCTCCGGGACAGGGGGTTTTGGGGAAGCTTTCTTT.

This clonotype has more than one count but fewer than ten. This chain links TRBV5-1 with TRBJ2-4; D unresolved. The CDR3 runs 14 residues. CDR1 is SGHRS and CDR2 is YFSETQ in the germline V gene. The V and J ends lost 0 bases and 10 bases respectively, with 14 bases between them. The CDR3 loop is CASSLVGSVKIQYF. The DNA for the CDR3 is TGCGCCAGCAGCTTGGTGGGGTCAGTAAAGATTCAGTACTTC. The full variable domain, with the rest looked up from reference TRBV5-1 and TRBJ2-4, is KAGVTQTPRYLIKTRGQQVTLSCSPISGHRSVSWYQQTPGQGLQFLFEYFSETQRNKGNFPGRFSGRQFSNSRSEMNVSTLELGDSALYLCASSLVGSVKIQYFGAGTRLSVL.

The table lists this clonotype with many counts. The chain carries TRBV20-1 and TRBJ1-5, with TRBD1 matching 10 bases. Trimming cost V 0 bases and J 8 bases; bases outside gene matches: 4. Germline V gives CDR1 DFQATT, CDR2 SNEGSKA (reference sequence). CDR3 length equals 14 residues. The chain's CDR3 is CSARDLGQGKPQHF. The DNA of the CDR3 is TGCAGTGCTAGAGATCTGGGACAGGGGAAGCCCCAGCATTTT.

This clonotype was seen more than once but under ten times. The V gene is TRBV7-3, the J gene TRBJ2-2, with no clear D. This CDR3 is 17 amino acids long. Germline V CDR1 and CDR2: SGHTA, FQGTGA. V lost 5 bases and J 0 bases, leaving 16 bases between the germline ends. The CDR3 nucleotides are TGTGCCAGCAGCCAAAAAGGCCCCCGTTCGAACACCGGGGAGCTGTTTTTT. Amino acids: CASSQKGPRSNTGELFF.

This clonotype was seen many times. The V gene is TRBV6-1, the J gene TRBJ2-7; D gene ambiguous. Germline-derived CDR1 and CDR2 are MNHNS and SASEGT. The V gene lost 5 bases and the J gene lost 6 bases, with 11 bases spanning the gap. The CDR3 is 12 amino acids. The CDR3 region has the DNA TGTGCCAGCAGTCCCGTGGGGATCGAGCAGTACTTC. Amino acids: CASSPVGIEQYF.

As regards this clonotype: Given a much more abundant clone one base away, this may be a read error. The rearrangement uses TRBV20-1 and TRBJ2-3, with TRBD2 as a possible D gene (5 bases). Germline V gene lookup returns CDR1 DFQATT and CDR2 SNEGSKA (reference sequence). The length of the CDR3 is 16 residues. V dropped 0 bases and J dropped 4 bases, with 17 bases sitting between them. CDR3 sequence: CSARDRTWQGADTQYF. CDR3 nucleotides: TGCAGTGCTAGAGATCGGACTTGGCAAGGCGCAGATACGCAGTATTTT.